This passage covers 7 T cell receptor beta chains from one sample sequenced in a study of blood T cell repertoires in COVID-19. Method: immunoSEQ multiplex PCR; TCRdb's copy keeps in-frame clones and lacks some. The data show about 220,000 clones, with around 81% seen just once and around 2.7% held by the top ten. Sequencing used peripheral blood. The origin of the receptors is a woman aged 30 to 39 who had recovered from COVID-19.

This clone was seen just once. The chain joins TRBV28 to TRBJ1-5, with unresolved D. This CDR3 comprises 16 residues. Trimming removed 6 bases at V and 4 bases at J, with 19 bases between. CDR1 is MDHEN and CDR2 is SYDVKM in the germline V gene. This chain's CDR3 is CASSPPPSRLNQPQHF. CDR3 DNA sequence: TGTGCCAGCAGCCCGCCGCCGTCCAGGCTAAATCAGCCCCAGCATTTT.

The V and J genes are TRBV19 and TRBJ1-5; D is perhaps TRBD1 (5 bases). V lost 6 bases and J lost 6, with 9 bases in between. This CDR3 is built from 12 residues. Germline assignment: CDR1 LNHDA and CDR2 SQIVND (reference sequence). CDR3: CASSRVSQPQHF. The CDR3 DNA follows: TGTGCCAGTAGCAGGGTGAGTCAGCCCCAGCATTTT.

The J gene is TRBJ1-5, the V gene TRBV19, with 9 bases that match TRBD1. The CDR3 runs 13 residues. Germline values: CDR1 LNHDA, CDR2 SQIVND (reference sequence). After removal of 7 bases from V and 7 bases from J, the junction contained 5 bases not matched to a gene. As DNA, the CDR3 is TGTGCCAGTAATTTACAGGGGGCGCAGCCCCAGCATTTT. Amino acid sequence: CASNLQGAQPQHF.

The chain employs TRBV7-9 and TRBJ2-1; 12 bases are a match to TRBD2. Germline V CDR1 and CDR2: SEHNR, FQNEAQ (reference sequence). V shed 4 bases and J 6 bases; nucleotides not matched to a gene: 7. The CDR3 totals 16 residues. The CDR3 coding sequence is TGTGCCAGCAGCTCCCGGGGACTAGCGGGTCTCAATGAGCAGTTCTTC. Translation gives CASSSRGLAGLNEQFF.

This clone was picked up one time. The chain uses TRBV10-1 and TRBJ2-2; TRBD2 matches at 7 bases. V gave up 8 bases and J gave up 1 base; unmatched junction bases: 10. This CDR3 is 16 amino acids long. Germline CDR1 WNHNN, CDR2 SYGVQD (reference sequence). DNA for the CDR3: TGCGCCAGCTCCAACCCTAGCGGAGGGAACACCGGGGAGCTGTTTTTT. This codes for CASSNPSGGNTGELFF.

The CDR3 sequence: CASSPAGQSTYEQYF. The CDR3 nucleotides are TGCGCCAGCAGTCCTGCGGGACAGAGTACCTACGAGCAGTACTTC. V gene TRBV23-1 combines with J gene TRBJ2-7; possible D gene TRBD1, 7 bases. TRBV23-1 is labeled an ORF, and its function is uncertain. V dropped 4 bases and J dropped 2 bases, with 15 bases sitting between them. The length of the CDR3 is 15 residues.

The genes are TRBV12-5 and TRBJ1-1; 9 bases agree with TRBD1. The V segment lost 5 bases and the J segment 1 base; nucleotides outside the gene matches: 17. The CDR3 has 19 amino acids. Germline V gives CDR1 LGHNT, CDR2 FRNRAP. The CDR3 DNA follows: TGTGCTAGTGGTGACTCGCGGGGGGACAGGGAAATTGAGAACACTGAAGCTTTCTTT. It codes for CASGDSRGDREIENTEAFF.